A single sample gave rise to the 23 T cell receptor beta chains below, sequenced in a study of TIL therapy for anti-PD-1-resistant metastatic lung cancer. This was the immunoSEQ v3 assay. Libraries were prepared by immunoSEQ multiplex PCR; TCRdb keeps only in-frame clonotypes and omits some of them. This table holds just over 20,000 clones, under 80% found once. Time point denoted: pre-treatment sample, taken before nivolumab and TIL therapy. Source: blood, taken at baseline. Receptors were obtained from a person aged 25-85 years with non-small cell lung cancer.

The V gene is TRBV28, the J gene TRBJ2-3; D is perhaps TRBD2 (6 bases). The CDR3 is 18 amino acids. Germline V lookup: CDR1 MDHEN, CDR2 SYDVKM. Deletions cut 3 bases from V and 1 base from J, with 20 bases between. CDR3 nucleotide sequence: TGTGCCAGCAGTTTGTACGGAGGGACGGGTTTCGGCACAGATACGCAGTATTTT. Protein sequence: CASSLYGGTGFGTDTQYF.

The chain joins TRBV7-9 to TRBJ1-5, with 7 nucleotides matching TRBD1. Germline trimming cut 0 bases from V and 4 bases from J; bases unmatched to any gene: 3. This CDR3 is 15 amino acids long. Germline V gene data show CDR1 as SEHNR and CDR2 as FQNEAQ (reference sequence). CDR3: CASSLAEGQNQPQHF. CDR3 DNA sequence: TGTGCCAGCAGCTTAGCGGAGGGACAGAATCAGCCCCAGCATTTT.

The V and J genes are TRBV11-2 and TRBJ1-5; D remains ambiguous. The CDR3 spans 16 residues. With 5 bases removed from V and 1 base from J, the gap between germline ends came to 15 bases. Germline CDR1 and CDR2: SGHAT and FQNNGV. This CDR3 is CASSDWTGGSNQPQHF. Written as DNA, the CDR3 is TGTGCCAGCAGCGACTGGACGGGAGGCAGCAATCAGCCCCAGCATTTT.

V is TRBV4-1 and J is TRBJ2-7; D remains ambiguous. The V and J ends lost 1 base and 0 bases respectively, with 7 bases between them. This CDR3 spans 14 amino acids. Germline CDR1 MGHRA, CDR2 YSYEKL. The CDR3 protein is CASSQGMVSYEQYF. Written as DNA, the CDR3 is TGCGCCAGCAGCCAAGGTATGGTCTCCTACGAGCAGTACTTC.

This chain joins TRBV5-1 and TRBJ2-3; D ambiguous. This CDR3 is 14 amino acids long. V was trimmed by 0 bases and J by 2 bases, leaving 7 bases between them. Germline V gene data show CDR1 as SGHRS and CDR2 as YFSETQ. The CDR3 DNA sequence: TGCGCCAGCAGCTTGGGACTCTTCACAGATACGCAGTATTTT. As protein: CASSLGLFTDTQYF. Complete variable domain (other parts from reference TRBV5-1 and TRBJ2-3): KAGVTQTPRYLIKTRGQQVTLSCSPISGHRSVSWYQQTPGQGLQFLFEYFSETQRNKGNFPGRFSGRQFSNSRSEMNVSTLELGDSALYLCASSLGLFTDTQYFGPGTRLTVL.

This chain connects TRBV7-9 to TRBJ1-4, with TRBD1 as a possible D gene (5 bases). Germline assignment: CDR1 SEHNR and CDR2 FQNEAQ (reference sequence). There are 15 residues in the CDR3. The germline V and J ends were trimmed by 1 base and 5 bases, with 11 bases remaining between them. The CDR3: CASSLVGGANEKLFF. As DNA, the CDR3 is TGTGCCAGCAGCTTAGTAGGAGGGGCAAATGAAAAACTGTTTTTT.

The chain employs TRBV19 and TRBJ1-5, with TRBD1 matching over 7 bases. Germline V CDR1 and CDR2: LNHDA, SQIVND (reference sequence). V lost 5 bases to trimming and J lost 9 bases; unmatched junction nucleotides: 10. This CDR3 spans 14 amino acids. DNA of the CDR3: TGTGCCAGTAGTCTCCGGGACAGAGGTCGGCCCCAGCATTTT. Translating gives CASSLRDRGRPQHF.

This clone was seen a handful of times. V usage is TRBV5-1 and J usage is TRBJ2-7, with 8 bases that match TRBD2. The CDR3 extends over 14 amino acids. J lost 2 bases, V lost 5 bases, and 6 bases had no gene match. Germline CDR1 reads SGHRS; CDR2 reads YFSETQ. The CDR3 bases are TGCGCCAGCAGGCCCGGGGGGGGAACCTACGAGCAGTACTTC. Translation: CASRPGGGTYEQYF.

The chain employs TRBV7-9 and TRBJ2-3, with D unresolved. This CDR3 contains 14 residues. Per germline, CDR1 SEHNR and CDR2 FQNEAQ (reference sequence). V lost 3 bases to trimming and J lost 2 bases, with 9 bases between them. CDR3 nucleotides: TGTGCCAGCAGCTTTGAAGCGACCACAGATACGCAGTATTTT. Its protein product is CASSFEATTDTQYF.

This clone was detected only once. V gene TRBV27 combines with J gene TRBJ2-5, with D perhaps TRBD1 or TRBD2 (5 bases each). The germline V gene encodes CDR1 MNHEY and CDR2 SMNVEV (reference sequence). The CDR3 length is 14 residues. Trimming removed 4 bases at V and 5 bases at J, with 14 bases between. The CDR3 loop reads CASSSPGTRETQYF. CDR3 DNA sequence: TGTGCCAGCAGTTCCCCCGGGACCCGGGAGACCCAGTACTTC.

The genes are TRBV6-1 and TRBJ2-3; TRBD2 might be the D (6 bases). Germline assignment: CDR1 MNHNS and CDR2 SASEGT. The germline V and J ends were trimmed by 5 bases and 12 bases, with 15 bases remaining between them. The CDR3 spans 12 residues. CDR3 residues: CASSPTGDAQYF. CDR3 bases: TGTGCCAGCAGTCCCACGGGGGACGCTCAGTATTTT.

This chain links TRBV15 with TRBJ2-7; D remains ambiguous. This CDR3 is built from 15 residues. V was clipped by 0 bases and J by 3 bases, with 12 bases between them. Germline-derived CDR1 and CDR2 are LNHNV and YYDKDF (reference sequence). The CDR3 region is CATSRDLESSYEQYF. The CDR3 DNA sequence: TGTGCCACCAGCAGAGATCTGGAGAGTAGCTACGAGCAGTACTTC.

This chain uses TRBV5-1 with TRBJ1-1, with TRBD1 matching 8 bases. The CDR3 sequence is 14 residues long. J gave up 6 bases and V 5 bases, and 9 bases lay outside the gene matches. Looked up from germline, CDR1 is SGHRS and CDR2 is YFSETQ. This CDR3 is CASRLDRGSAEAFF. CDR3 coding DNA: TGCGCCAGCAGGCTAGACAGGGGAAGCGCTGAAGCTTTCTTT.

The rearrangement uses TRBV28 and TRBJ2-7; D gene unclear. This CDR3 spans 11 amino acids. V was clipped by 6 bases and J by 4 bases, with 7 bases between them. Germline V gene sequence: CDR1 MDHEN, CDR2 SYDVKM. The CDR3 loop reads CASRRWYEQYF. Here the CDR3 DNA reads TGTGCCAGCAGAAGATGGTACGAGCAGTACTTC.

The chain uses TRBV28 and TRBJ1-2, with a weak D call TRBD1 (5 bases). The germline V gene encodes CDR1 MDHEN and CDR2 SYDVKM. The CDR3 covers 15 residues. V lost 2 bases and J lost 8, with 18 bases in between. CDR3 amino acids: CASSLPWTPKDGYTF. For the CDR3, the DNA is TGTGCCAGCAGTTTACCCTGGACACCGAAAGACGGCTACACCTTC.

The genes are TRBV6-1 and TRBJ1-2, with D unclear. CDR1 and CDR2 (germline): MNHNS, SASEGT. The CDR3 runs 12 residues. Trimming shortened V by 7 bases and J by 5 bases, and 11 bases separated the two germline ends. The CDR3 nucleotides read TGTGCCAGCACTGAGAGGCAGTATGGCTACACCTTC. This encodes CASTERQYGYTF.

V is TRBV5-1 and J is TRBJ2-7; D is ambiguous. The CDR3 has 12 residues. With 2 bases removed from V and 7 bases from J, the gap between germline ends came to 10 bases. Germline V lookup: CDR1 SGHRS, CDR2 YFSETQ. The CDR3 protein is CASSLPSPEQYF. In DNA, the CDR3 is TGCGCCAGCAGCTTACCGTCACCGGAGCAGTACTTC. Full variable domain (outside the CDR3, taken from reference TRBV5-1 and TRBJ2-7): KAGVTQTPRYLIKTRGQQVTLSCSPISGHRSVSWYQQTPGQGLQFLFEYFSETQRNKGNFPGRFSGRQFSNSRSEMNVSTLELGDSALYLCASSLPSPEQYFGPGTRLTVT.

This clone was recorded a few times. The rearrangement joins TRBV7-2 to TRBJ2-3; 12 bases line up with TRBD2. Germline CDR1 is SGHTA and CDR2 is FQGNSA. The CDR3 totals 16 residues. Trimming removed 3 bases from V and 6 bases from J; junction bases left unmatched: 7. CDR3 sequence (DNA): TGTGCCAGCAGCTTTACTCTAGCGGGAGGGCTGGATACGCAGTATTTT. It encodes CASSFTLAGGLDTQYF.

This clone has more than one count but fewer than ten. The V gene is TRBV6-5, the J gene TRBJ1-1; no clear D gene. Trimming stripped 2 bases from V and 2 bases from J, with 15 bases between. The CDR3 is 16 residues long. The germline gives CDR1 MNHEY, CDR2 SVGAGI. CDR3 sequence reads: CASSYRTRNPNTEAFF. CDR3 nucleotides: TGTGCCAGCAGTTACCGGACGCGGAATCCAAACACTGAAGCTTTCTTT.

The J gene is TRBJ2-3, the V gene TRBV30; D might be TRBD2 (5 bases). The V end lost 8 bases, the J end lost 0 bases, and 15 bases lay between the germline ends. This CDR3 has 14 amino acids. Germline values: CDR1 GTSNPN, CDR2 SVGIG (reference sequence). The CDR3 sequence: CAPEDGGSTDTQYF. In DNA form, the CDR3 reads TGTGCCCCCGAGGATGGCGGGAGCACAGATACGCAGTATTTT.

CDR3 region: CASSLAGLTYEQYF. The DNA of the CDR3 is TGTGCCAGCAGCTTAGCAGGGCTTACCTACGAGCAGTACTTC. J is TRBJ2-7 and V is TRBV7-6; D ambiguous. This CDR3 is 14 amino acids long. The germline CDR1 and CDR2 sequences are SGHVS and FNYEAQ. Trimming stripped 0 bases from V and 2 bases from J, with 8 bases between.

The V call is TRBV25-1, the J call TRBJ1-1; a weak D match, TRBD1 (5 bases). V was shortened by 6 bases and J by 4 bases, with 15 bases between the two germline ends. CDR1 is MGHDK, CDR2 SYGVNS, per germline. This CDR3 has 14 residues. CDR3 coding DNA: TGTGCCAGCAGGTGGGGCAGTCAAGGCACTGAAGCTTTCTTT. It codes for CASRWGSQGTEAFF.

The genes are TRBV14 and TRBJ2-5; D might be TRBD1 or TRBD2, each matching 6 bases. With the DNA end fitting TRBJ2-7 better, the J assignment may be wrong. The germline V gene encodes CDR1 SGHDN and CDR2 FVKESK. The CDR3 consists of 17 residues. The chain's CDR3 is CASSQSFDWGAAYEQYF. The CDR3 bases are TGTGCCAGCAGCCAGTCATTCGATTGGGGGGCCGCCTACGAGCAGTACTTC.